Presented here are 15 T cell receptor beta chains from one specimen sequenced in a study of cytomegalovirus exposure and HLA in healthy donors. With 60 Vbeta and 13 Jbeta primers, the PCR was carried out. Generated by immunoSEQ multiplex PCR, the TCRdb table keeps only in-frame clones and is missing some. Of more than 100,000 clones listed, about two thirds were seen once; the top ten hold over 4%. Specimen: PBMCs. These receptors were taken from a man between 45 and 60 years old in good health and CMV-seropositive.

The chain uses TRBV10-1 and TRBJ1-1; tentative D call: TRBD1 (5 bases). This CDR3 has 13 amino acids. CDR1 and CDR2 from the germline V gene are WNHNN and SYGVQD (reference sequence). V was clipped by 7 bases and J by 1 base, with 10 bases between them. Here the CDR3 reads CASKQDANTEAFF. Here the CDR3 DNA reads TGCGCCAGCAAACAGGATGCGAACACTGAAGCTTTCTTT.

V is TRBV2 and J is TRBJ1-4; 9 bases agree with TRBD1. Germline values: CDR1 SNHLY, CDR2 FYNNEI. After removal of 5 bases from V and 14 bases from J, the junction contained 27 bases not matched to a gene. The CDR3 spans 19 residues. CDR3 sequence: CASSPRGGQGYLSPFRLFF. The CDR3 nucleotides read TGTGCCAGCAGTCCCCGCGGGGGACAGGGCTACCTCAGCCCTTTTCGGCTGTTTTTT.

In this sample, this clone turned up a few times. The CDR3 is CASSSYRKFNEKLFF. The CDR3 DNA reads TGTGCCAGCAGCTCATACAGGAAATTTAATGAAAAACTGTTTTTT. The rearrangement uses TRBV7-2 and TRBJ1-4; a possible D gene is TRBD1 (5 bases). The V gene's germline CDR1 is SGHTA and CDR2 FQGNSA. The V end was cut by 4 bases, the J end by 4 bases, with 13 bases between. This CDR3 has 15 residues. The entire variable domain, with the rest obtained from reference TRBV7-2 and TRBJ1-4, is as follows: GAGVSQSPSNKVTEKGKDVELRCDPISGHTALYWYRQSLGQGLEFLIYFQGNSAPDKSGLPSDRFSAERTGGSVSTLTIQRTQQEDSAVYLCASSSYRKFNEKLFFGSGTQLSVL.

V usage is TRBV29-1 and J usage is TRBJ2-2, with 8 bases identical to TRBD1. CDR3 size: 15 residues. CDR1 and CDR2 from the germline V gene are SQVTM and ANQGSEA. V lost 7 bases, J lost 1 base, and 8 bases stayed unmatched. The CDR3 nucleotides read TGCAGCGCCAGTCCCGGACAGGGGAACACCGGGGAGCTGTTTTTT. Amino acids: CSASPGQGNTGELFF.

The genes are TRBV19 and TRBJ2-5; 11 positions agree with TRBD2. V was pared by 4 bases and J by 5 bases, with 3 bases of the junction left unmatched. The CDR3 covers 14 residues. Germline V gene data show CDR1 as LNHDA and CDR2 as SQIVND (reference sequence). The CDR3 coding sequence is TGTGCCAGTAGTACTAGCGGGGGGCCCGAGACCCAGTACTTC. As protein: CASSTSGGPETQYF. Full variable domain (outside the CDR3, taken from reference TRBV19 and TRBJ2-5): DGGITQSPKYLFRKEGQNVTLSCEQNLNHDAMYWYRQDPGQGLRLIYYSQIVNDFQKGDIAEGYSVSREKKESFPLTVTSAQKNPTAFYLCASSTSGGPETQYFGPGTRLLVL.

The J gene is TRBJ2-2, the V gene TRBV7-8, with unresolved D. Per germline, CDR1 SGHVS and CDR2 FQNEAQ. V was trimmed by 4 bases and J by 4 bases, leaving 10 bases between them. The CDR3 length is 14 residues. The CDR3 DNA is TGTGCCAGCAGCTCTTGGGCCTTCACCGGGGAGCTGTTTTTT. Translation: CASSSWAFTGELFF.

There are a few counts of this clone. The V call is TRBV7-9, the J call TRBJ2-7, with 7 bases fitting TRBD2. After removal of 5 bases from V and 7 bases from J, the junction contained 8 bases not matched to a gene. Germline V gene data show CDR1 as SEHNR and CDR2 as FQNEAQ (reference sequence). CDR3 size: 13 residues. CDR3 DNA: TGTGCCAGCAGCCCCTCGGGAGGCTGGGAGCAGTACTTC. Translation gives CASSPSGGWEQYF.

The chain uses TRBV11-3 and TRBJ1-4, with no clear D. The V end lost 3 bases, the J end lost 2 bases, and 7 bases lay between the germline ends. CDR1 and CDR2 (germline): SGHNT, YENEEA. The CDR3 length is 14 residues. CDR3 in DNA: TGTGCCAGCAGCTTGGCCGGGACTAATGAAAAACTGTTTTTT. Protein product: CASSLAGTNEKLFF.

The rearrangement joins TRBV5-1 to TRBJ1-4; 8 bases are shared with TRBD1. The CDR3 runs to 15 residues. Germline V gives CDR1 SGHRS, CDR2 YFSETQ. With 4 bases clipped from V and 8 bases from J, the junction kept 10 bases outside the gene matches. In DNA form, the CDR3 reads TGCGCCAGCAGCATGGAGGGACAGGTGTTCGAAAAACTGTTTTTT. Translating it yields CASSMEGQVFEKLFF.

This clone was seen a few times. The chain employs TRBV7-8 and TRBJ2-7; tentatively, D is TRBD1 (6 bases). The CDR3 has 15 residues. Looked up from germline, CDR1 is SGHVS and CDR2 is FQNEAQ. V was pared by 5 bases and J by 3 bases, with 17 bases between. The CDR3 DNA reads as TGTGCCAGCAGCCCGCGGAAAGGACAGTTCTACGAGCAGTACTTC. Translation gives CASSPRKGQFYEQYF.

The rearrangement links TRBV11-2 to TRBJ2-7; 7 bases match TRBD2. The CDR3 is 15 amino acids. CDR1 is SGHAT and CDR2 is FQNNGV in the germline V gene. J lost 0 bases, V lost 3 bases, and 5 bases had no gene match. Written as DNA, the CDR3 is TGTGCCAGCAGCTTCCGGGAGGCTTCCTCCTACGAGCAGTACTTC. Translating it yields CASSFREASSYEQYF. Together with reference TRBV11-2 and TRBJ2-7, the CDR3 gives the full variable domain: EAGVAQSPRYKIIEKRQSVAFWCNPISGHATLYWYQQILGQGPKLLIQFQNNGVVDDSQLPKDRFSAERLKGVDSTLKIQPAKLEDSAVYLCASSFREASSYEQYFGPGTRLTVT.

About this clone itself: One junction end does not reproduce the germline sequence, and a read error may be involved. The chain couples TRBV6-5 to TRBJ2-7; 7 nucleotides line up with TRBD1. Germline V gives CDR1 MNHEY, CDR2 SVGAGI. There are 13 residues in the CDR3. The CDR3 region is CAGSRDRAYEQYF. CDR3 in DNA: TGTGCCGGCAGTAGGGACAGAGCCTACGAGCAGTACTTC.

J is TRBJ2-2 and V is TRBV6-5; no reliable D call. Germline CDR1 and CDR2: MNHEY and SVGAGI. This CDR3 has 13 residues. V shed 7 bases and J shed 4 bases, with 10 bases lying between them. Here the CDR3 DNA reads TGTGCCAGCACGAGCCCGGGCACCGGGGAGCTGTTTTTT. Protein sequence: CASTSPGTGELFF.

The rearrangement uses TRBV4-2 and TRBJ2-1; 16 bases align to TRBD2. Trimming took 1 base from V and 3 from J; bases not matched to a gene: 3. CDR3 length equals 18 residues. Germline CDR1 and CDR2: LGHNA and YNFKEQ. The CDR3 DNA follows: TGTGCCAGCAGCCAAGGAGGGACTAGCGGGAGGGACTACAATGAGCAGTTCTTC. Translated, it gives CASSQGGTSGRDYNEQFF.

This clone was detected once. This chain connects TRBV29-1 to TRBJ1-1; D unclear. The CDR3 is made up of 14 amino acids. Germline CDR1 SQVTM, CDR2 ANQGSEA. V was shortened by 4 bases and J by 0 bases, with 12 bases between the two germline ends. The CDR3 DNA is TGCAGCGTTGTAATCCCAGGAATGAACACTGAAGCTTTCTTT. Translation: CSVVIPGMNTEAFF.